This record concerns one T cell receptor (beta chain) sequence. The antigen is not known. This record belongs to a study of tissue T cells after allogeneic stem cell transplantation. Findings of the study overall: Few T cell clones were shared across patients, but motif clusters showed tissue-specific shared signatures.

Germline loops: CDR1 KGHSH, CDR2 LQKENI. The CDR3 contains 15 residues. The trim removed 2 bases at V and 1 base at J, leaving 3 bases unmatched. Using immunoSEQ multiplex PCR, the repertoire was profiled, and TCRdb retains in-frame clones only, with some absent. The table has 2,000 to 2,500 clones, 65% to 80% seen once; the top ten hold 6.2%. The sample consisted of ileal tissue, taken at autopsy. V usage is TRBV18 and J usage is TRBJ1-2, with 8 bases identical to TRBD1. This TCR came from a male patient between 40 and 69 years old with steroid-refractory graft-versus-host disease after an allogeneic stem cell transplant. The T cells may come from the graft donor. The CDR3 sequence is CASSPAGGFNYGYTF. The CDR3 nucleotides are TGTGCCAGCTCACCAGCAGGGGGCTTTAACTATGGCTACACCTTC. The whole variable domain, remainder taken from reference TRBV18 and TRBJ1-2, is NAGVMQNPRHLVRRRGQEARLRCSPMKGHSHVYWYRQLPEEGLKFMVYLQKENIIDESGMPKERFSAEFPKEGPSILRIQQVVRGDSAAYFCASSPAGGFNYGYTFGSGTRLTVV.